The rows below give T cell receptor beta chains drawn from one sample of a study of shared clonotypes between healthy human individuals. TCRdb's copy holds only in-frame clones and misses some; the assay was immunoSEQ multiplex PCR. The data show about 2.4 million clones, approximately 94% seen once. The sample comprised naive CD4+ T cells from PBMCs. These receptors all come from a man aged 18 to 29 in good health. Some clones in this sample may be carry-over from other donors' samples. The CDR3 runs from the conserved cysteine through the conserved F or W.

V	CDR3
TRBV12-5	CASAPRGTEAFF
TRBV5-8	CASSPDRGQGYTF
TRBV5-1	CASSFQGLEQYF
TRBV5-1	CASSPRYGSPISGANVLTF
TRBV2	CASSASGNEQFF
TRBV19	CASSIDWSTGEGYTF
TRBV7-9	CASSAQGHTEAFF
TRBV28	CASSSLRTDYGYTF
TRBV29-1	CSARGPNEKLFF
TRBV25-1	CASSEFDRGQPQHF
TRBV2	CASIPGQGHYNEQFF
TRBV4-3	CASSQVYRGYEQYF
TRBV7-8	CASSRGSGSLLETQYF
TRBV28	CASSLGGQGAREKLFF
TRBV5-1	CASSFETGYEQYF
TRBV19	CASSMNVEPQHF
TRBV6-1	CASSEITSGRNEQFF
TRBV5-1	CASSLAGGRGTDTQYF
TRBV14	CASSQFGTLSGEQYF
TRBV11-2	CASSQALGLAGVYEQYF
TRBV29-1	CSVVTEVGPQYF
TRBV25-1	CASSETGLGYTF
TRBV27	CASSRTGFGNTIYF
TRBV6-5	CASSGAMEQYF
TRBV14	CASSQGTHYGYTF
TRBV5-1	CASSIGLAGIYNEQFF
TRBV7-3	CASSLTATRLAGAGANVLTF